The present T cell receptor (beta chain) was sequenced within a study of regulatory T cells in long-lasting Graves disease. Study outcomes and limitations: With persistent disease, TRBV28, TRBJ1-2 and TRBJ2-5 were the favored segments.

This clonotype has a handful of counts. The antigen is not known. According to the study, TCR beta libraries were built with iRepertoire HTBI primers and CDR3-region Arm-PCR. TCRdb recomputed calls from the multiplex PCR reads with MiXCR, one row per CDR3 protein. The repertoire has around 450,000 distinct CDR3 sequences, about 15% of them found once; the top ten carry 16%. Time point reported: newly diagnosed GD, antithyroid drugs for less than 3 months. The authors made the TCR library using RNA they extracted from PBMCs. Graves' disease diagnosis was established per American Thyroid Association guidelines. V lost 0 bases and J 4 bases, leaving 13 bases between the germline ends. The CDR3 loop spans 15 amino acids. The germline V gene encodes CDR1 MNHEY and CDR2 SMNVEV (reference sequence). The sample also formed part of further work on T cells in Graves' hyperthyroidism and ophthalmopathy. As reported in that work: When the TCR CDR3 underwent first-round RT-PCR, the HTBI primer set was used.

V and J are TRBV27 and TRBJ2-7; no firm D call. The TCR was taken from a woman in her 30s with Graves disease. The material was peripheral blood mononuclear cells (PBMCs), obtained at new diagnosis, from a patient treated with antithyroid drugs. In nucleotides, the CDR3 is TGTGCCAGCAGTTTATCGTCCCAGGCCCTTTACGAGCAGTACTTC. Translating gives CASSLSSQALYEQYF.